These T cell receptor beta chains were read from a single sample in a study of blood T cell repertoires in COVID-19. Repertoires were generated with immunoSEQ multiplex PCR, while TCRdb's copy carries only in-frame clones and drops some. The table records 200,000 to 250,000 clones, less than 90% of them present only once. Sample: PBMCs or T cells enriched from blood (not recorded which). The receptors were sampled from a woman in her 50s in a cohort exposed to, infected with or recovered from COVID-19 (not recorded which). Both conserved end residues are part of each CDR3. The D gene is left open where the match is weak. The size field is filled for only some rows; it gives once, few, many or a size class.

clone_size d_call v_call cdr3_aa
- TRBD1 TRBV5-6 CASSRDRDYNSPLHF
- - TRBV6-5 CASSSGVGTEAFF
- - TRBV7-3 CASKEEVEQFF
- TRBD1 TRBV5-8 CASSSGTGGWKETQYF
- TRBD1 TRBV5-4 CASSLFDRDVHGYTF
- - TRBV4-2 CASSQDLGGGNTEAFF
- TRBD1 TRBV7-9 CASSATGGSNQPQHF
- TRBD1 TRBV28 CASSTGAMYEQYF
- - TRBV5-1 CASSLAGREDNEQFF
- - TRBV14 CASSLDYADTQYF
- - TRBV6-1 CASSEAGSFSNQPQHF
- TRBD1 TRBV19 CASRGTGLNYGYTF
- - TRBV6-2/TRBV6-3 CASSYSGQRSSYNSPLHF
- - TRBV19 CASSIVNYNEQFF
- - TRBV3-1/TRBV3-2 CASSQTGRQPQHF
- - TRBV7-9 CASSPYSSGEQYF
- TRBD1 TRBV6-5 CASSTGGVGNQPQHF
- - TRBV30 CAWAWGATNEKLFF
- TRBD1 TRBV4-1 CASSQDPLTGNMIAFF
- TRBD1 TRBV7-2 CASAKGQTYEQYF
- - TRBV9 CASSTLTGKGGYTF
once - TRBV25-1 CASSGQWGTEAFF
once TRBD1 TRBV7-2 CASSFGQGNQPQHF
- TRBD1 TRBV4-2 CASSQEDRGNYGYTF
- TRBD1 TRBV18 CASSPSPGGTYEQYF
- - TRBV5-1 CASSLGAGISGNTIYF
few - TRBV7-8 CASTPGAQTGEQYF
- TRBD1 TRBV30 CAWSAGGEQYF
- TRBD2 TRBV10-1 CASSALAGGGYNEQFF
few TRBD1 TRBV6-5 CASSSGTGGQPQHF
- TRBD1 TRBV4-3 CASSQGSQGAYTGELFF
- - TRBV6-2/TRBV6-3 CASSTRSVRPQHF
once - TRBV6-5 CASPQTAGNTEAFF
once TRBD1 TRBV9 CASSDRDSSEAFF
once TRBD1 TRBV28 CASSPTRGSRKETQYF
- TRBD1 TRBV19 CASRVLAGTGPYNEQFF
- - TRBV28 CASSLGGLGSPLHF
few - TRBV4-2 CASRRASNTGELFF
- TRBD1 TRBV18 CASSPQGVGNQPQHF
- - TRBV29-1 CSVRGSYTGELFF
few TRBD1 TRBV5-1 CASSPRGQGEGGYTF
- - TRBV7-2 CASGPGDLEKLFF
- TRBD2 TRBV7-8 CASSLVSRASGGTSPYEQYF
- - TRBV30 CAWTPRGGYTEAFF
- TRBD2 TRBV7-3 CASSRGLARNTGELFF
- - TRBV4-1 CASSQEVRTSTDTQYF
- - TRBV9 CASSAILGTEAFF
- TRBD1 TRBV29-1 CSVWDSGTYGYTF
- TRBD1 TRBV5-8 CASSFWDSRVYSRTLGYTF